This T cell receptor beta chain was retrieved from a study of cytomegalovirus exposure and HLA in healthy donors. The PCR made use of 60 Vbeta and 13 Jbeta primers. Using immunoSEQ multiplex PCR, the repertoire was profiled, and TCRdb retains in-frame clones only, with some absent. The repertoire consists of roughly 100,000 clones, with around 10% occurring once and the leading ten covering approximately 6.1%. Between the trimmed V and J ends, which lost 7 bases and 3 bases, there was a span of 21 bases. Germline-derived CDR1 and CDR2 are SGHTA and FQGNSA. CDR3 length: 17 residues. V gene TRBV7-2 combines with J gene TRBJ2-2, with D hard to call. The sequencing input was PBMCs. This clonotype was sampled from a man in his forties in good health and CMV-seropositive. DNA of the CDR3: TGTGCCAGCACCAAACAAATTCGGTTCGGAGACACCGGGGAGCTGTTTTTT. This gives the protein CASTKQIRFGDTGELFF.